Presented here are 14 T cell receptor beta chains from one specimen sequenced in a study of cytomegalovirus exposure and HLA in healthy donors (TCRdb year 2017). Library preparation used the immunoSEQ multiplex PCR assay. For the multiplex PCR, a mixture combining 60 forward primers for TCR Vbeta segments and 13 reverse primers for TCR Jbeta segments was used. TCRdb limited this immuneACCESS table to in-frame rearrangements with V and J called. A share of clones is missing; checked studies link under half to unresolved V genes, and the rest is unexplained. The sample profile shows 95,000 to 150,000 clones; roughly four fifths of them were found once. The leading ten clones occupy around 2% of the sample. The material sequenced was PBMCs. These receptors came from a man aged 40-49 years in good health and CMV-seronegative.

V usage is TRBV9 and J usage is TRBJ1-1, with TRBD1 matching over 10 bases. With 7 bases clipped from V and 0 bases from J, the junction kept 6 bases outside the gene matches. There are 15 residues in the CDR3. CDR1 and CDR2 (germline): SGDLS, YYNGEE. The CDR3 protein is CASARDRGVNTEAFF. DNA of the CDR3: TGTGCCAGCGCAAGGGACAGGGGAGTGAACACTGAAGCTTTCTTT.

CDR3 protein: CASSQTGGNEQFF. The CDR3 DNA reads as TGTGCCAGCAGCCAAACAGGGGGCAATGAGCAGTTCTTC. The chain combines TRBV11-2 with TRBJ2-1; 8 bases fit TRBD1. CDR3 length: 13 amino acids. V lost 5 bases, J lost 6 bases, and 3 bases stayed unmatched. Germline CDR1 is SGHAT and CDR2 is FQNNGV.

This clone was detected only once. The chain employs TRBV13 and TRBJ2-2; D is uncertain. Germline values: CDR1 PRHDT, CDR2 FYEKMQ (reference sequence). This CDR3 spans 12 amino acids. Trimming removed 4 bases at V and 6 bases at J, with 6 bases between. The CDR3, as DNA: TGTGCCAGCAGCTCCCGTCCCGGGGAGCTGTTTTTT. It translates to CASSSRPGELFF. Based on the CDR3 plus reference TRBV13 and TRBJ2-2, the full variable domain is AAGVIQSPRHLIKEKRETATLKCYPIPRHDTVYWYQQGPGQDPQFLISFYEKMQSDKGSIPDRFSAQQFSDYHSELNMSSLELGDSALYFCASSSRPGELFFGEGSRLTVL.

This clone was seen once. This chain connects TRBV29-1 to TRBJ2-7; TRBD2 is a possible D gene (6 bases). This CDR3 is 14 amino acids long. Germline V gene data show CDR1 as SQVTM and CDR2 as ANQGSEA. V lost 4 bases to trimming and J lost 0 bases, with 13 bases between them. CDR3 region: CSVVGTGSSYEQYF. The DNA for the CDR3 is TGCAGCGTTGTGGGAACCGGGAGCTCCTACGAGCAGTACTTC.

This clone appeared a single time. The rearrangement uses TRBV29-1 and TRBJ1-4, with TRBD1 as a possible D gene (5 bases). The germline V and J ends were trimmed by 7 bases and 6 bases, with 18 bases remaining between them. The CDR3 extends over 14 amino acids. In germline, CDR1 is SQVTM, CDR2 ANQGSEA. CDR3 DNA sequence: TGCAGCGCCGACTTGGGAGGGGACGATGAAAAACTGTTTTTT. Residues: CSADLGGDDEKLFF.

The table lists this clone with a few counts. V and J are TRBV9 and TRBJ2-3; D uncertain. The V gene lost 5 bases and the J gene lost 2 bases, with 9 bases spanning the gap. Per the germline V gene, CDR1 is SGDLS and CDR2 is YYNGEE. This CDR3 contains 13 residues. The CDR3 coding sequence is TGTGCCAGCAGTAGTTTCGACACAGATACGCAGTATTTT. Residues: CASSSFDTDTQYF.

The chain links TRBV9 to TRBJ1-3; 9 positions match TRBD1. This CDR3 has 17 amino acids. Losses at the gene ends were 3 bases for V and 3 bases for J; bases not matched to a gene: 10. The germline gives CDR1 SGDLS, CDR2 YYNGEE. CDR3 nucleotide sequence: TGTGCCAGCAGCGCGACTCCACAGGGGGCTATTGGAAACACCATATATTTT. Translated: CASSATPQGAIGNTIYF. The full variable domain, in which reference TRBV9 and TRBJ1-3 provide the parts outside the CDR3, is DSGVTQTPKHLITATGQRVTLRCSPRSGDLSVYWYQQSLDQGLQFLIQYYNGEERAKGNILERFSAQQFPDLHSELNLSSLELGDSALYFCASSATPQGAIGNTIYFGEGSWLTVV.

The chain carries TRBV7-2 and TRBJ2-5; D is undetermined. The CDR3 totals 13 residues. The germline CDR1 and CDR2 sequences are SGHTA and FQGNSA. Trimming shortened V by 5 bases and J by 5 bases, and 12 bases separated the two germline ends. The CDR3 nucleotides are TGTGCCAGCAGCAACCCGGGTACGGAGACCCAGTACTTC. This translates into CASSNPGTETQYF.

The rearrangement uses TRBV7-9 and TRBJ2-5, with TRBD2 identical over 13 bases. The end of the DNA is better explained by TRBJ2-7, so the J call may be wrong. This CDR3 comprises 16 residues. The germline CDR1 and CDR2 sequences are SEHNR and FQNEAQ (reference sequence). DNA of the CDR3: TGTGCCAGCAGCGACCGGACTAGCGGGAGAATCTACGAGCAGTACTTC. This codes for CASSDRTSGRIYEQYF.

The chain recombines TRBV28 with TRBJ1-5, with 10 bases aligning to TRBD1. With V trimmed by 7 bases and J by 5 bases, 5 bases remained unmatched. The CDR3 sequence is 14 residues long. CDR1 is MDHEN, CDR2 SYDVKM, per germline. This CDR3 is CASTGTGVYQPQHF. Here the CDR3 DNA reads TGTGCCAGCACCGGGACAGGGGTTTATCAGCCCCAGCATTTT.

This clone was found once. The chain is built from TRBV27 and TRBJ2-3; D remains ambiguous. This CDR3 has 13 amino acids. From germline, CDR1 is MNHEY and CDR2 SMNVEV (reference sequence). Trimming removed 4 bases from V and 0 bases from J, with 5 bases in between. In nucleotides, the CDR3 is TGTGCCAGCAGTTCAACTAGCACAGATACGCAGTATTTT. Protein: CASSSTSTDTQYF.

The chain combines TRBV30 with TRBJ1-5, with D unclear. CDR3 length: 13 amino acids. Trimming removed 2 bases at V and 7 bases at J, with 12 bases between. Germline V CDR1 and CDR2: GTSNPN, SVGIG (reference sequence). The CDR3 region is CAWSTRGFQPQHF. Written as DNA, the CDR3 is TGTGCCTGGAGTACCCGGGGATTCCAGCCCCAGCATTTT.

The chain carries TRBV9 and TRBJ1-1, with D unresolved. The germline V and J ends were trimmed by 0 bases and 1 base, with 19 bases remaining between them. The CDR3 runs 18 residues. From germline, CDR1 is SGDLS and CDR2 YYNGEE. This chain's CDR3 is CASSVGISGVRQNTEAFF. DNA for the CDR3: TGTGCCAGCAGCGTAGGAATATCGGGAGTCCGACAGAACACTGAAGCTTTCTTT.

This rearrangement joins TRBV5-1 to TRBJ1-4; TRBD1 agrees at 9 bases. Losses at the gene ends were 3 bases for V and 8 bases for J; bases not matched to a gene: 8. CDR1 and CDR2 (germline): SGHRS, YFSETQ. The CDR3 spans 15 residues. CDR3 protein: CASSSQGAVEEKLFF. As DNA, the CDR3 is TGCGCCAGCAGCTCACAGGGGGCAGTTGAGGAAAAACTGTTTTTT.